A single sample is the source of the 18 T cell receptor beta chains below, sequenced in a study of CD8+CD57+ T cells in acquired aplastic anemia. It was patients with CD8+CD57+ cell expansion by flow cytometry who were chosen for sequencing. Both TCR beta VDJ combination and CDR3 sequence profiling were carried out. Genomic DNA was the template for this profiling. TCRdb reprocessed the reads via MiXCR and lists one record per CDR3 protein. This sample carries approximately 470,000 distinct CDR3 sequences, around 30% of them seen once, and the ten largest clones take roughly 0.8%. Source material: sorted CD4+, CD8+, or CD8+CD57+ T cells (not recorded which) from PBMCs. These receptors all stem from a human donor with aplastic anemia.

The chain links TRBV5-1 to TRBJ2-7, with unresolved D. Per germline, CDR1 SGHRS and CDR2 YFSETQ. Trimming left V 4 bases short and J 3 bases short, with 20 bases between. The CDR3 spans 16 residues. For the CDR3, the DNA is TGCGCCAGCAGCCTCCGGGTTGGGCCAGTCCTCTACGAGCAGTACTTC. It yields the protein CASSLRVGPVLYEQYF.

This chain connects TRBV2 to TRBJ2-5; D remains unclear. Trimming cost V 6 bases and J 5 bases, with 10 bases left between them. The CDR3 sequence is 12 residues long. Germline lookup yields CDR1 SNHLY and CDR2 FYNNEI. In DNA, the CDR3 is TGTGCCAGCAGGGACCTACGGGAGACCCAGTACTTC. Translation: CASRDLRETQYF.

The rearrangement joins TRBV2 to TRBJ1-5; weak D call: TRBD1 (6 bases). Deletions cut 6 bases from V and 5 bases from J, with 26 bases between. Germline CDR1 SNHLY, CDR2 FYNNEI. This CDR3 is built from 18 residues. The DNA of the CDR3 is TGTGCCAGCAGCCAGACATGGGGCAGGGGAAAATCAGATCAGCCCCAGCATTTT. Its protein is CASSQTWGRGKSDQPQHF.

This clonotype was counted a few times. The rearrangement joins TRBV5-1 to TRBJ1-3, with 8 bases lining up with TRBD1. With V trimmed by 3 bases and J by 8 bases, 4 bases remained unmatched. The CDR3 runs to 13 residues. Germline V gene data show CDR1 as SGHRS and CDR2 as YFSETQ. The CDR3 here is CASSSDRGDTIYF. CDR3 in DNA: TGCGCCAGCAGCTCCGACAGGGGCGACACCATATATTTT.

The genes are TRBV10-2 and TRBJ2-3; TRBD2 matches at 16 bases. Trimming cost V 6 bases and J 0 bases; bases outside gene matches: 6. CDR1 WSHSY and CDR2 SAAADI come from the germline V gene. The CDR3 runs to 18 residues. The CDR3, as DNA: TGCGCCAGCAGCTCGGGACTAGCGGGGGGGCCGAGCACAGATACGCAGTATTTT. This sequence encodes CASSSGLAGGPSTDTQYF.

The chain has TRBV5-4 and TRBJ2-7; no clear D gene. The CDR3 has 16 amino acids. Germline V CDR1 and CDR2: SGHNT, YYREEE (reference sequence). V was clipped by 0 bases and J by 0 bases, with 13 bases between them. The CDR3, as DNA: TGTGCCAGCAGCTTGGTAGGCAGTTCGGTCTCCTACGAGCAGTACTTC. Amino acids: CASSLVGSSVSYEQYF.

This clonotype appeared a few times. This sequence may be a read error, since a much larger clone differs from it by one base. The rearrangement uses TRBV2 and TRBJ1-2, with D possibly TRBD1 on 5 matching bases. CDR3 size: 15 residues. V lost 6 bases and J 1 base, leaving 15 bases between the germline ends. Germline CDR1 reads SNHLY; CDR2 reads FYNNEI. The CDR3 region is CASSSRGRLNYGYTF. The CDR3 DNA reads TGTGCCAGCAGCTCACGGGGCAGACTTAACTATGGCTACACCTTC.

This clonotype turned up a few times. The chain combines TRBV6-1 with TRBJ2-7, with 10 nucleotides matching TRBD2. Germline V gene data show CDR1 as MNHNS and CDR2 as SASEGT. With V trimmed by 6 bases and J by 1 base, 3 bases remained unmatched. The CDR3 is 14 amino acids. The CDR3 sequence is CASRVAGGSYEQYF. The CDR3 DNA follows: TGTGCCAGCAGAGTAGCGGGAGGTTCCTACGAGCAGTACTTC.

J is TRBJ1-5 and V is TRBV9, with a possible D match to TRBD1 (5 bases). V was clipped by 0 bases and J by 5 bases, with 12 bases between them. The CDR3 has 15 residues. Germline lookup yields CDR1 SGDLS and CDR2 YYNGEE. The CDR3 region has the DNA TGTGCCAGCAGCGTAGCCCCCGGGGGGGATCAGCCCCAGCATTTT. Translated, it gives CASSVAPGGDQPQHF.

This sequence joins TRBV20-1 and TRBJ2-5; TRBD1 is a possible D gene (6 bases). Germline CDR1 reads DFQATT; CDR2 reads SNEGSKA (reference sequence). Trimming cost V 6 bases and J 1 base, with 24 bases left between them. The CDR3 covers 17 residues. CDR3 sequence: CSALPPLDSPGQETQYF. CDR3 bases: TGCAGTGCCCTTCCCCCTTTGGACAGCCCGGGCCAAGAGACCCAGTACTTC.

The gene calls are TRBV20-1 and TRBJ2-3, with TRBD2 matching 9 bases. This CDR3 has 15 amino acids. J lost 7 bases, V lost 5 bases, and 13 bases had no gene match. CDR1 and CDR2 (germline): DFQATT, SNEGSKA (reference sequence). The CDR3 coding sequence is TGCAGTGCTCAACAACCGGGACTAGCAACGTATACGCAGTATTTT. It codes for CSAQQPGLATYTQYF.

This chain links TRBV6-1 with TRBJ2-5; 12 bases fit TRBD2. The CDR3 totals 15 residues. From germline, CDR1 is MNHNS and CDR2 SASEGT. V dropped 6 bases and J dropped 2; count of bases not matched to a gene: 4. This CDR3 is CASSRLAGVQETQYF. The CDR3 region has the DNA TGTGCCAGCAGCAGACTAGCGGGGGTACAAGAGACCCAGTACTTC.

This clonotype was counted ten times or more. This chain joins TRBV7-9 and TRBJ1-2; D unclear. The ends were cut back, 7 bases at V and 3 bases at J, with 15 bases in the middle. CDR1 SEHNR and CDR2 FQNEAQ come from the germline V gene (reference sequence). The CDR3 loop spans 14 amino acids. CDR3 sequence (DNA): TGTGCCAGCACCTCCTCTCTACTCGACTATGGCTACACCTTC. Translated, it gives CASTSSLLDYGYTF.

This chain joins TRBV2 and TRBJ2-1; D not certain. This CDR3 has 12 residues. Trimming took 6 bases from V and 7 from J, leaving 10 bases between them. CDR1 and CDR2 (germline): SNHLY, FYNNEI. CDR3 sequence reads: CASSPPRNEQFF. CDR3 bases: TGTGCCAGCAGCCCCCCCCGAAATGAGCAGTTCTTC.

In its sample, this clonotype was seen a few times. The V gene is TRBV3-1, the J gene TRBJ2-5; D is unclear. There are 11 residues in the CDR3. Per germline, CDR1 LGHDT and CDR2 YNNKEL (reference sequence). V lost 1 base to trimming and J lost 5 bases, with 2 bases between them. The CDR3 DNA sequence: TGTGCCAGCAGCCAAGTCGAGACCCAGTACTTC. Amino acids: CASSQVETQYF.

This clonotype was observed a few times. J is TRBJ2-3 and V is TRBV11-2, with D possibly matching TRBD2 (5 bases). The CDR3 length is 16 residues. Germline V gene sequence: CDR1 SGHAT, CDR2 FQNNGV. Trimming stripped 2 bases from V and 5 bases from J, with 17 bases between. This chain's CDR3 is CASSLYGLSTGDTQYF. CDR3 nucleotides: TGTGCCAGCAGCTTATATGGACTTTCTACGGGAGATACGCAGTATTTT.

This clonotype was observed many times. The J gene is TRBJ2-1, the V gene TRBV2; D unresolved. The CDR3 runs to 14 residues. V was clipped by 4 bases and J by 6 bases, with 13 bases between them. Germline CDR1 and CDR2: SNHLY and FYNNEI. CDR3 region: CASSVDLAVNEQFF. The CDR3 region has the DNA TGTGCCAGCAGTGTGGATTTAGCAGTCAATGAGCAGTTCTTC.

The CDR3 protein is CASSLIMDDEQFF. The CDR3 coding sequence is TGTGCCAGCAGCCTTATTATGGATGATGAGCAGTTCTTC. The genes are TRBV6-1 and TRBJ2-1; D remains unclear. The V end was cut by 6 bases, the J end by 8 bases, with 14 bases between. The germline V gene has CDR1 MNHNS and CDR2 SASEGT. The CDR3 contains 13 residues.